This TCR beta chain appears in the sequencing data of a study of cytomegalovirus exposure and HLA in healthy donors (dated by TCRdb to 2015 to 2018). General notes on the study: An earlier analysis of several hundred of the donors reported approximately 270 Gb of sequence data and 117 million unique TCR beta sequences from about 200 million T cells. About 280 gigabases of sequencing data and roughly 81 million unique TCR sequences made up an early release that covered 500 to 700 HLA-typed donors. The genetic ancestry cluster associated with self-reported Caucasian donors included about 84% of the 398 genotyped donors. The study aimed to test whether signatures of past pathogen exposure could be identified by cataloging public T cell receptors. The T cell repertoires of 550 to 850 subjects were profiled by immunosequencing and related to cytomegalovirus serostatus. A separate validation cohort of roughly 110 different subjects was used in addition to the roughly 670-subject first cohort. To predict cytomegalovirus infection status, the study brought together high-throughput TCR immunosequencing, statistical association of individual TCRs with disease status, and machine learning. In a later analysis, previously published TCR beta repertoires from 550 to 700 donors were re-analyzed and high-resolution HLA genotyping was added so that TCR occurrence patterns could be studied. Rather than using new phenotypic data, the later analysis identified candidate immune exposures from TCR beta sequences and from how often those sequences occurred across donors. To decide whether each TCR beta V gene segment behaved as functional or pseudogenic, an earlier analysis of some 580 of the donors relied on high-throughput TCR beta sequencing. Alongside the repertoire data, information on donor age, sex, ethnicity and CMV serostatus was compiled. A later genetic analysis took genome-wide SNP genotypes for about three fifths of the roughly 670 donors and used that subset as a discovery cohort. Every discovery cohort repertoire had been produced on one sequencing platform. Class I and class II HLA loci were covered by the typing at four-digit resolution. Typing coverage differed by locus: A, B, C, DRB1 and DQB1 were typed in about 620-640 donors, DQA1 in roughly 510, DPA1 in over 600, and DPB1 in around 490. About five DR-DQ haplotypes were treated as single units for association and clustering because of strong linkage in the cohort. Across around 400 genotyped donors of the cohort, an average of about 240,000 unique TCR beta nucleotide sequences per donor were sequenced, and around 20% of those sequences were non-productive. Here is what the overall study found, with its caveats: A total of 164 TCR beta chains were listed by the study as associated with cytomegalovirus. The earlier analysis of nearly 600 of the donors excluded roughly 17 rarely observed V segments, including chromosome 9 orphons, because counts were too low. Across donors, most TCR sequences were observed very rarely, whereas some public TCRs were present in many individuals. In a later analysis, most CMV-associated TCR beta chains were found to appear HLA-restricted, with HLA associations seemingly driven largely by CMV exposure. Cytomegalovirus status was reported to be diagnosed by the classifier with high specificity and sensitivity in both the original and validation cohorts. Compared with equally common non-associated chains, HLA-associated TCR beta chains in a later analysis were more clonally expanded and had lower generation probabilities. Because some donors lacked HLA typing at each locus, the association tests relied only on the typed subset. This cohort had only TCR beta chains sequenced, and the lack of alpha or paired-chain data limited which features could be detected. Strong co-occurrence of HLA alleles, especially DR and DQ, made assigning TCR associations to individual alleles difficult. Specific HLA alleles were associated with 15,000 to 20,000 TCR beta sequences at a false discovery rate of 0.05 in a later analysis. In vitro tests confirmed that a few of the cytomegalovirus-associated TCR beta chains recognize cytomegalovirus antigens. In an earlier analysis of about 540 of the donors, most TCR beta V segments were observed in productive rearrangements about 87% or about 30% of the time, broadly matching IMGT annotations. Compared with the 666-donor mean, donors in an Asian-associated ancestry cluster had fewer N-insertions in productive TCRs, according to a later genetic analysis. A cluster of highly shared sequence variants was judged likely to represent a technical artifact of the sequencing pipeline. A further reported finding was that TCR beta sequences accurately predicted the HLA-A and HLA-B alleles for most subjects in the first cohort. Immune exposure information for the cohort was limited to CMV serostatus. Several of the top co-occurrence clusters appeared to be linked to parvovirus B19, influenza, CMV and Epstein-Barr virus, according to a later analysis. Linkage disequilibrium might explain the correlated functional status among segregating V segments, but an unknown experimental factor could not be ruled out. According to a later analysis, TCR association rates differed among HLA loci, with DRB1 alleles showing the most associated TCRs and HLA-C alleles showing the fewest. An association between a missense DCLRE1C variant and V-gene and J-gene trimming of TCR beta chains was found in a later genetic analysis and replicated in an independent cohort. Sequencing depth was assumed to be roughly uniform across donors in the presence/absence analyses, though that assumption may not hold. Some IMGT-functional V segments, including TRBV6-2 and TRBV6-3, could not be distinguished by the 87-base-pair reads and were therefore excluded. The authors suggested that the approach could potentially be generalized to other disease states and immunological phenotypes.

Library construction relied on the immunoSEQ multiplex PCR assay. A mixture of 60 forward primers for TCR Vbeta segments and 13 reverse primers for TCR Jbeta segments was used in the multiplex PCR. A multiplex PCR assay on genomic DNA amplified the CDR3 region of rearranged TCR beta genes. The Illumina HiSeq System was used to sequence the amplified TCR beta libraries as 87-base-pair reads. In the source study's methods: Across the 666 repertoires, a later analysis counted 80 million or so unique TCR beta chains, approximately 10 million of which were shared by at least two donors. A nearest-neighbor algorithm error-corrected the raw reads and collapsed the reads into unique sequences, merging closely related sequences to remove PCR and sequencing errors. To assign V, D and J gene segments, CDR3 sequences were aligned to IMGT reference sequences. For a sequence to be retained, a match of at least six nucleotides was required to both a V gene segment and a J gene segment. Rearrangements were classified as productive when the CDR3 lacked stop codons and remained in frame with V and J, and all other rearrangements were classified as non-productive. Following IMGT convention, CDR3 was defined as the stretch from the second conserved V-encoded cysteine up to the conserved J-encoded phenylalanine. In an earlier analysis of 587 of the donors, sequences lacking an unambiguous match to a single V gene segment were excluded. An earlier analysis of around 600 of the donors classified V segments as functional when productive rearrangements were above 56.7% and as segregating when the standard deviation between donors was above 5%. A statistical classification framework was built for diagnosing cytomegalovirus status from the catalog of TCR beta chain sequences. In a later analysis, V and J genes were assigned by comparing TCR nucleotide sequences against IMGT/GENE-DB human TR gene sequences. The TCRdist pipeline was used in a later analysis to assign CDR3 sequences and most-parsimonious VDJ recombination scenarios. In a later analysis, every TCR beta chain was defined by the combination of its CDR3 amino acid sequence and its V-gene family, and reads without a unique V-gene family were dropped. A later analysis removed several hundred highly shared, low-generation-probability nucleotide sequences to deal with suspected cross-contamination and a sequencing artifact. In a later analysis, a clonal expansion index for each public chain was calculated from normalized within-repertoire ranks of inferred template counts. A later analysis computed generation probabilities with a VDJ recombination model fitted to out-of-frame rearrangements, and checked the results against IGoR. In a later analysis, hypergeometric tests were used to score TCR-TCR, TCR-HLA and TCR-CMV co-occurrence, with a repertoire-size bias correction applied to TCR pairs. In a later analysis, false discovery rates were estimated by permuting HLA or CMV assignments 20 times. In a later analysis, co-occurring TCRs were grouped using DBSCAN, and TCRdist sequence similarity was added for clustering within HLA-allele-positive subsets. Repertoires with fewer than 30,000 or more than 120,000 public chains, plus five repertoires with anomalous nucleotide sharing, were excluded from co-occurrence clustering. Held by TCRdb, this immuneACCESS table contains in-frame sequences only and omits some clones. Under half of the omission traces to an unresolved V gene where checked; the cause of the rest is unknown. V and J calls and clone size are given by that table; D and trimming were obtained from the DNA. The sample table holds roughly 180,000 clones, of which around 79% were seen once. The leading ten clones occupy approximately 2.4% of the sample.

The cohort comprised around 690 healthy bone marrow donors. Cohort members were all nominally healthy when sampled, although unrecorded immune exposures were likely present. The donor tested CMV seronegative, placing the donor among the 300 to 450 seronegative members of the cohort. Every donor gave a peripheral blood sample, and the peripheral blood mononuclear cells from that sample were used for TCR beta sequencing. The Qiagen DNeasy Blood Extraction Kit was used to extract genomic DNA from the blood cell samples. V is shortened by 8 bases, J by 8 bases, and the region joining them spans 10 bases. CDR1 and CDR2 are read off the germline V gene as MDHEN and SYDVKM. The CDR3, from cysteine to phenylalanine, totals 11 residues. The only DNA kept is the CDR3, 33 bases in frame from the first base. Notes on this clone: Its recognized antigen is unknown. No quality values exist for individual bases; no much larger clone is one base distant.

Sequences were obtained from PBMCs. The clonotype comes from a female donor in good health and CMV-seronegative. Recombination joined TRBV28 with TRBJ2-1; the D gene is perhaps TRBD2, on 5 matching bases. The CDR3 reads CASGSSHEQFF. The sequenced DNA is TGTGCCAGCGGGAGTTCCCATGAGCAGTTCTTC.